A single sample gave rise to the 18 T cell receptor beta chains below, sequenced in a study of human T cells and chemical hapten exposure. In TCRdb, the RACE reads were re-called with MiXCR into one record per CDR3 protein. The sample shows tens of thousands of distinct CDR3 sequences, about a tenth of them seen only once. Time point in this sample: patch test 1, 2 weeks after DPC sensitization. Documented treatment: therapeutic diphenylcyclopropenone sensitization with weekly scalp DPC. The sequenced sample was whole blood, obtained in connection with sensitization to the hapten diphenylcyclopropenone (DPC). The receptors originated from a woman in her 50s with alopecia areata. Some clones in this sample may be carry-over from other donors' samples.

In this sample, this clonotype turned up a few times. The CDR3 coding sequence is TGTGCCAGCAGTTCGGACAGGGTGGCGACCCAGTACTTC. It specifies CASSSDRVATQYF. The rearrangement links TRBV12-3 or TRBV12-4 to TRBJ2-5; 8 bases agree with TRBD1. This CDR3 has 13 amino acids. The J segment lost 7 bases and the V segment lost 4 bases, leaving 5 bases of the junction unmatched.

This clonotype was counted a few times. The chain recombines TRBV28 with TRBJ2-1; D is unclear. Germline V gene sequence: CDR1 MDHEN, CDR2 SYDVKM. V gave up 10 bases and J gave up 0 bases, with 13 bases separating them. The CDR3 extends over 14 amino acids. The CDR3 DNA follows: TGTGCCACCTCGAGTATAAACTCCTACAATGAGCAGTTCTTC. Translated: CATSSINSYNEQFF.

This clonotype was found many times. The chain recombines TRBV3-1 with TRBJ2-1; 15 positions match TRBD2. Looked up from germline, CDR1 is LGHDT and CDR2 is YNNKEL (reference sequence). The V segment lost 3 bases and the J segment 3 bases; nucleotides outside the gene matches: 0. The CDR3 has 16 amino acids. CDR3 sequence reads: CASSQGLAGGYNEQFF. The CDR3 bases are TGTGCCAGCAGCCAGGGACTAGCGGGAGGCTACAATGAGCAGTTCTTC.

The rearrangement links TRBV7-2 to TRBJ1-6, with 9 bases matching TRBD1. This CDR3 comprises 15 residues. V shed 1 base, J shed 6 bases, and the junction held 1 base outside the gene matches. Germline values: CDR1 SGHTA, CDR2 FQGNSA. The CDR3 protein is CASSLGGQGNSPLHF. The CDR3 coding sequence is TGTGCCAGCAGCTTAGGGGGACAGGGTAATTCACCCCTCCACTTT.

The chain links TRBV6-4 to TRBJ2-3; tentatively, D is TRBD2 (6 bases). The CDR3 has 13 amino acids. Per the germline V gene, CDR1 is MRHNA and CDR2 is SNTAGT. The V gene lost 5 bases and the J gene lost 5 bases, with 11 bases spanning the gap. The CDR3 reads CASSQGLGDTQYF. CDR3 in DNA: TGTGCCAGCAGTCAGGGACTCGGAGATACGCAGTATTTT.

This clonotype was counted between two and nine times. The V gene is TRBV29-1, the J gene TRBJ2-7; 8 bases are shared with TRBD1. CDR1 and CDR2 from the germline V gene are SQVTM and ANQGSEA. This CDR3 region has 12 residues. The ends lost 4 bases at V and 6 bases at J; junction bases unmatched: 5. Written as DNA, the CDR3 is TGCAGCGTTGCCCAGGGGGCAAGCGAGCAGTACTTC. It translates to CSVAQGASEQYF.

This clonotype was observed a few times. The rearrangement uses TRBV20-1 and TRBJ1-5, with a possible D match to TRBD1 (5 bases). Germline V gives CDR1 DFQATT, CDR2 SNEGSKA (reference sequence). V lost 4 bases and J lost 15, with 16 bases in between. The CDR3 spans 11 residues. CDR3 DNA: TGCAGTGCTACCCAAGTTCAGGGCTGGCATTTT. Encoded protein: CSATQVQGWHF.

This chain links TRBV28 with TRBJ1-3; 7 positions agree with TRBD1. Germline CDR1 and CDR2: MDHEN and SYDVKM. Germline trimming cut 5 bases from V and 2 bases from J; bases unmatched to any gene: 6. The length of the CDR3 is 15 residues. The CDR3 here is CASSITGTAGNTIYF. The CDR3 DNA sequence: TGTGCCAGCAGTATTACGGGGACAGCTGGAAACACCATATATTTT.

This clonotype was seen a single time. This sequence joins TRBV12-3 or TRBV12-4 and TRBJ2-5; D may be TRBD2 (6 bases). The CDR3 has 15 amino acids. Trimming removed 3 bases from V and 4 bases from J, with 15 bases in between. CDR3 region: CASSFRHGGRETQYF. The DNA of the CDR3 is TGTGCCAGCAGTTTTCGTCACGGGGGTCGAGAGACCCAGTACTTC.

This sequence joins TRBV19 and TRBJ1-2; 7 nucleotides agree with TRBD1. There are 13 residues in the CDR3. The germline V gene encodes CDR1 LNHDA and CDR2 SQIVND (reference sequence). V was pared by 7 bases and J by 2 bases, with 4 bases of the junction left unmatched. The CDR3 protein is CASTPTGNYGYTF. The CDR3, as DNA: TGTGCCAGTACCCCGACAGGGAACTATGGCTACACCTTC.

This clonotype was recorded a few times. V usage is TRBV27 and J usage is TRBJ2-1; no definite D call. The germline V and J ends were trimmed by 6 bases and 6 bases, with 18 bases remaining between them. The CDR3 is 15 residues long. Germline values: CDR1 MNHEY, CDR2 SMNVEV (reference sequence). The CDR3 DNA follows: TGTGCCAGCAGCCCAGTTGTGCCCCGATCCAATGAGCAGTTCTTC. Encoded protein: CASSPVVPRSNEQFF.

There are a few counts of this clonotype. The V and J genes are TRBV11-2 and TRBJ1-2; possible D gene TRBD1, 6 bases. Trimming took off 6 bases at V and 4 bases at J, with 15 bases between the two ends. CDR3 size: 14 residues. Germline V lookup: CDR1 SGHAT, CDR2 FQNNGV. CDR3 coding DNA: TGTGCCAGCAGTAACCGACAGGCGGCCTATGGCTACACCTTC. Translation gives CASSNRQAAYGYTF.

The gene calls are TRBV7-2 and TRBJ2-1, with 7 positions matching TRBD2. J lost 3 bases, V lost 7 bases, and 9 bases had no gene match. CDR1 is SGHTA and CDR2 is FQGNSA in the germline V gene. There are 15 residues in the CDR3. The CDR3 coding sequence is TGTGCCAGCAAATTAAGCGGGGACCTCTACAATGAGCAGTTCTTC. It specifies CASKLSGDLYNEQFF.

This clonotype has at least ten counts. The gene calls are TRBV27 and TRBJ1-2, with 8 bases aligning to TRBD1. This CDR3 has 14 residues. CDR1 and CDR2 (germline): MNHEY, SMNVEV (reference sequence). With V trimmed by 4 bases and J by 5 bases, 6 bases remained unmatched. CDR3 sequence reads: CASSYGTGSYGYTF. In DNA, the CDR3 is TGTGCCAGCAGTTATGGGACAGGCAGTTATGGCTACACCTTC.

The rearrangement uses TRBV28 and TRBJ2-1, with 10 bases fitting TRBD1. Losses at the gene ends were 6 bases for V and 6 bases for J; bases not matched to a gene: 8. CDR3 size: 15 residues. Germline assignment: CDR1 MDHEN and CDR2 SYDVKM. The CDR3 is CASSLGGTGVNEQFF. The CDR3, as DNA: TGTGCCAGCAGCCTAGGCGGGACAGGGGTCAATGAGCAGTTCTTC.

This clonotype was detected only a few times. The V gene is TRBV19, the J gene TRBJ2-7, with a weak D call TRBD1 (5 bases). Trimming took 3 bases from V and 3 from J, leaving 9 bases between them. Germline values: CDR1 LNHDA, CDR2 SQIVND (reference sequence). This CDR3 is 13 amino acids long. The CDR3 sequence: CASSIGRDYEQYF. As DNA, the CDR3 is TGTGCCAGTAGTATTGGCAGGGACTACGAGCAGTACTTC.

This clonotype has a single count. This chain uses TRBV5-4 with TRBJ2-1, with 11 bases aligning to TRBD2. Looked up from germline, CDR1 is SGHNT and CDR2 is YYREEE (reference sequence). CDR3 length equals 16 residues. The trim removed 0 bases at V and 6 bases at J, leaving 5 bases unmatched. The CDR3 DNA is TGTGCCAGCAGCTTGGTAAGGACTAGCGGGTCCAATGAGCAGTTCTTC. This gives the protein CASSLVRTSGSNEQFF.

This clonotype appeared a few times. The chain combines TRBV11-2 with TRBJ2-7, with D possibly TRBD2 on 5 matching bases. The CDR3 totals 12 residues. Trimming took 5 bases from V and 3 from J, leaving 8 bases between them. Germline assignment: CDR1 SGHAT and CDR2 FQNNGV. The CDR3 DNA sequence: TGTGCCAGCAGCGGAGGTTACTACGAGCAGTACTTC. It codes for CASSGGYYEQYF.